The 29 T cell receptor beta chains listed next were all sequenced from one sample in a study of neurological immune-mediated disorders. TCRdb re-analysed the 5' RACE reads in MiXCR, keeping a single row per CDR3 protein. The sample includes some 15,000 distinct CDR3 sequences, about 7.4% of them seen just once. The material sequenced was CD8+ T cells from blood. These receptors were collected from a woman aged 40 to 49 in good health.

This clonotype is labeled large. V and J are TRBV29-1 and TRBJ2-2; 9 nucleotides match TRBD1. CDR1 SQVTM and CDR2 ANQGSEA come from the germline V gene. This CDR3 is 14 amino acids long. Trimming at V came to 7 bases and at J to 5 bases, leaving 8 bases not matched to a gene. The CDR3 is CSASAGTGTGELFF. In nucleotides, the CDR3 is TGCAGCGCCTCAGCCGGGACAGGGACCGGGGAGCTGTTTTTT.

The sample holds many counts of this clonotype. The CDR3 region has the DNA TGTGCCAGCAGTGAAGTTGCTAATGGTGAGCAGTTCTTC. Amino acids: CASSEVANGEQFF. The rearrangement uses TRBV25-1 and TRBJ2-1; no clear D. Trimming pared 2 bases from V and 9 bases from J, leaving 11 bases between. CDR1 is MGHDK and CDR2 is SYGVNS in the germline V gene. The CDR3 is made up of 13 amino acids.

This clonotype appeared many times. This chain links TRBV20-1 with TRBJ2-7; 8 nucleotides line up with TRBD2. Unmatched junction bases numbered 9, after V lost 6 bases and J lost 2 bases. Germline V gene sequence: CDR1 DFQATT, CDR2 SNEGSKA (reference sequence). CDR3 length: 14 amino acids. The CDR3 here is CSATGGGSPYEQYF. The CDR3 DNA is TGCAGTGCCACCGGGGGGGGGAGTCCCTACGAGCAGTACTTC.

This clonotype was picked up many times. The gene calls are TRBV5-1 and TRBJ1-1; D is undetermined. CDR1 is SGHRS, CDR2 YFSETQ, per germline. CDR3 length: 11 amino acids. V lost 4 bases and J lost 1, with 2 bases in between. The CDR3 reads CASSGNTEAFF. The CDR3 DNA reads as TGCGCCAGCAGCGGGAACACTGAAGCTTTCTTT.

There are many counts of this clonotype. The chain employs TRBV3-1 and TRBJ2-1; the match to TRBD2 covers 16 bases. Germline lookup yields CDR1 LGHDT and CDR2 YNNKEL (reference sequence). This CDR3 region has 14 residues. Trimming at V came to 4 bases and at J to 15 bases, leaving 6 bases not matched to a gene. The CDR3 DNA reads TGTGCCAGCAGCCCCGGGACTAGCGGGGGGGCGGCGTTCTTC. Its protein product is CASSPGTSGGAAFF.

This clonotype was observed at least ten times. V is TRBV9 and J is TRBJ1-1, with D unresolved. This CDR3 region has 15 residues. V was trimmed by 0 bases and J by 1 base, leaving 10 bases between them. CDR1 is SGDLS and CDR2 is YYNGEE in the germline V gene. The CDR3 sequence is CASSVGANPNTEAFF. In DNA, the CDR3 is TGTGCCAGCAGCGTAGGGGCTAATCCGAACACTGAAGCTTTCTTT.

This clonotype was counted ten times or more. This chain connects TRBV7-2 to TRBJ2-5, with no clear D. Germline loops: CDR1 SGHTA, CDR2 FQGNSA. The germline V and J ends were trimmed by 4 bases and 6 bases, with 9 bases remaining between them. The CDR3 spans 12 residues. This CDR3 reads CASSSFFQTQYF. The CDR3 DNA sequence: TGTGCCAGCAGCTCCTTCTTCCAGACCCAGTACTTC.

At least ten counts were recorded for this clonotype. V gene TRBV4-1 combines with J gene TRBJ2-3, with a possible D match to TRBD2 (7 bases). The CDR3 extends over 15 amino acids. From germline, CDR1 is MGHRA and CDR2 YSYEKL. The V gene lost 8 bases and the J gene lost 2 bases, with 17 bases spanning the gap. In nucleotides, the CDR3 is TGCGCCAGCGGGGGGGCTAGCAGATACACAGATACGCAGTATTTT. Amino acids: CASGGASRYTDTQYF.

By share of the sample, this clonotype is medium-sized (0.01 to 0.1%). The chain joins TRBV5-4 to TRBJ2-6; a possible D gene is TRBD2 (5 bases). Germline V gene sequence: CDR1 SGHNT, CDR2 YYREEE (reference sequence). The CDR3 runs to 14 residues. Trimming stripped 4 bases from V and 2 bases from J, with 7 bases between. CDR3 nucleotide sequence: TGTGCCAGCAGCCCCGGGGCTGGGGCCAACGTCCTGACTTTC. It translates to CASSPGAGANVLTF.

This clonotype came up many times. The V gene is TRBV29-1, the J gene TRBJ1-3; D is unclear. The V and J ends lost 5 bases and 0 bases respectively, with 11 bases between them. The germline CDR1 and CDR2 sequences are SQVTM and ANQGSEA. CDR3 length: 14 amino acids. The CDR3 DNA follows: TGCAGCGTTTCCCAGGCTCACTCTGGAAACACCATATATTTT. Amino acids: CSVSQAHSGNTIYF.

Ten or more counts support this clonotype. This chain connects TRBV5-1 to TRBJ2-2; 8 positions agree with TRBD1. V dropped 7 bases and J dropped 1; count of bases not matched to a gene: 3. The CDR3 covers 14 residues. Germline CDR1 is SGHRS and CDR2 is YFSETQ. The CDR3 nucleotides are TGCGCCAGCCATGACAGGGGGAACACCGGGGAGCTGTTTTTT. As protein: CASHDRGNTGELFF.

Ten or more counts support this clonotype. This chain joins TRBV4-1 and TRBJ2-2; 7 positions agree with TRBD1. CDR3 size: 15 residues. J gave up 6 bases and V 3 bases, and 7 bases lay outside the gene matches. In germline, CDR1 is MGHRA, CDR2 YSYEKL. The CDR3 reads CASSHSTGVAGELFF. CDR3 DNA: TGCGCCAGCAGCCACTCCACAGGGGTGGCCGGGGAGCTGTTTTTT.

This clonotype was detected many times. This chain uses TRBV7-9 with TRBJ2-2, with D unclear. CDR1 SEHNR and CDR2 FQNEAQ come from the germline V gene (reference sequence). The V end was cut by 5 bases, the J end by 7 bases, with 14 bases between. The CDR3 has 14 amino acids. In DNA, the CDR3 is TGTGCCAGCAGCCCCCCCCGCCGGATCGGGGAGCTGTTTTTT. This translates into CASSPPRRIGELFF.

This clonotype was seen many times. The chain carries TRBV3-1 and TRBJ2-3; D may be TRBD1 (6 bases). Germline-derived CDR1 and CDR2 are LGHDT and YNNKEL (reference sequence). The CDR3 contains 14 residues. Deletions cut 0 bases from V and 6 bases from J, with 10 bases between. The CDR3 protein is CASSQDGTMDTQYF. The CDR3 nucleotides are TGTGCCAGCAGCCAAGATGGGACAATGGATACGCAGTATTTT.

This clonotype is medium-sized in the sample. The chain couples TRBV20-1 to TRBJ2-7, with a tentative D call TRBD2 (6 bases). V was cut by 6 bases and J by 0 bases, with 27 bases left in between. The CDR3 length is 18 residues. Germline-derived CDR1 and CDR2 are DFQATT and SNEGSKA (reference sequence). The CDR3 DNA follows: TGCAGTGCCGATTCCACTAACCTTCTAGCGACCAGCTCCTACGAGCAGTACTTC. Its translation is CSADSTNLLATSSYEQYF.

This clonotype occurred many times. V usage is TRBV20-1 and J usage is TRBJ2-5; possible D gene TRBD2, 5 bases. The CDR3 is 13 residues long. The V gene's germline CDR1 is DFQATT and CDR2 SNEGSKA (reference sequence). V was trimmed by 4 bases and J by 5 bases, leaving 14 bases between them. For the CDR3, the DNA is TGCAGTGCTACGGGATACCTGGGGGAGACCCAGTACTTC. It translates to CSATGYLGETQYF.

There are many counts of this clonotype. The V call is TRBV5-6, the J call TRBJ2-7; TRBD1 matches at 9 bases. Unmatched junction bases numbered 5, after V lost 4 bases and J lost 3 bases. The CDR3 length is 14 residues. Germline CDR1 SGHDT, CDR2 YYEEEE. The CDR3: CASSDLTGGYEQYF. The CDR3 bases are TGTGCCAGCAGCGACTTGACAGGGGGCTACGAGCAGTACTTC.

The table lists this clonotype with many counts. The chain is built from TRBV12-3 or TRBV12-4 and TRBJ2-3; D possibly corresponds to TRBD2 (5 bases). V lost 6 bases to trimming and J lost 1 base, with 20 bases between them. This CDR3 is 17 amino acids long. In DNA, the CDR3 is TGTGCCAGCAGCCAACAGTGGGAGATCGAGGGCACAGATACGCAGTATTTT. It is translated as CASSQQWEIEGTDTQYF.

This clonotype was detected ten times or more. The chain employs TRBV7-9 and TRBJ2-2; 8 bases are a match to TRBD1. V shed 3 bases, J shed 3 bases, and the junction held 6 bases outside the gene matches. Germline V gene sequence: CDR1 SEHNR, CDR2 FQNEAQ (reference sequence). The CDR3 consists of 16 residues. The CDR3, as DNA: TGTGCCAGCAGCTTTCCGACAGGGGAGTACACCGGGGAGCTGTTTTTT. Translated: CASSFPTGEYTGELFF. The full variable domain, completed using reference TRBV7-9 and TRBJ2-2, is DTGVSQNPRHKITKRGQNVTFRCDPISEHNRLYWYRQTLGQGPEFLTYFQNEAQLEKSRLLSDRFSAERPKGSFSTLEIQRTEQGDSAMYLCASSFPTGEYTGELFFGEGSRLTVL.

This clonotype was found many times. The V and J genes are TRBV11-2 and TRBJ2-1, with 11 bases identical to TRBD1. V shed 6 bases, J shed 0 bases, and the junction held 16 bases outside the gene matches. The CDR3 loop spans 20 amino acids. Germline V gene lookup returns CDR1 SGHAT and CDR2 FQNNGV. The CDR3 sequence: CASRTPGQGGTASSYNEQFF. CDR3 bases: TGTGCCAGCAGGACTCCGGGACAGGGGGGGACCGCTAGCTCCTACAATGAGCAGTTCTTC.

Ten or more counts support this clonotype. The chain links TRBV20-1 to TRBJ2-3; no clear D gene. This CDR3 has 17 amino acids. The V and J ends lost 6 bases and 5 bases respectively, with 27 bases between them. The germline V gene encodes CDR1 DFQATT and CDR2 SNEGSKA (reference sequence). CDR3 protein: CSAHPVGGILGVDTQYF. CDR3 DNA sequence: TGCAGTGCACACCCCGTAGGTGGGATACTCGGAGTAGATACGCAGTATTTT.

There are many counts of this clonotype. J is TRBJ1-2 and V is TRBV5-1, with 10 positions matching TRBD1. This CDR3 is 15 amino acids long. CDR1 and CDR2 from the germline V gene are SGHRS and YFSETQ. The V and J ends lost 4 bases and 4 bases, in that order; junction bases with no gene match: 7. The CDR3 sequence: CASSQAGTGVYGYTF. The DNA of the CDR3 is TGCGCCAGCAGCCAAGCCGGGACAGGGGTCTATGGCTACACCTTC.

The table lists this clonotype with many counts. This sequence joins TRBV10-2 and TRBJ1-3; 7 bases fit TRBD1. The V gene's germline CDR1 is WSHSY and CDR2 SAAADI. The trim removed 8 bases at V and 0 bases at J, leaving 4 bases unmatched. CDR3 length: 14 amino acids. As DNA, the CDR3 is TGCGCCAGCTCCGGGACAGACTCTGGAAACACCATATATTTT. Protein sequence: CASSGTDSGNTIYF.

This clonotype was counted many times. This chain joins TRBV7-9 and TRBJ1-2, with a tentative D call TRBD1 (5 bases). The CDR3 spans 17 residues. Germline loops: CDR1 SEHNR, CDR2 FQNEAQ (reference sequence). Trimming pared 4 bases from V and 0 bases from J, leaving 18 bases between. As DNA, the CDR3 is TGTGCCAGCAGCTCGGGGCCCGGGACCGTGGCTAACTATGGCTACACCTTC. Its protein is CASSSGPGTVANYGYTF. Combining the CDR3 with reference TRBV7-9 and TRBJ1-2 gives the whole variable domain DTGVSQNPRHKITKRGQNVTFRCDPISEHNRLYWYRQTLGQGPEFLTYFQNEAQLEKSRLLSDRFSAERPKGSFSTLEIQRTEQGDSAMYLCASSSGPGTVANYGYTFGSGTRLTVV.

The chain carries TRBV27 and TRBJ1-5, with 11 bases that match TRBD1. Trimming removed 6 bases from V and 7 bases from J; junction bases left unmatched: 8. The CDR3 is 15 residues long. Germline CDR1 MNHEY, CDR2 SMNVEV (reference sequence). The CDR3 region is CASSPGQGAWQPQHF. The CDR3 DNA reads TGTGCCAGCAGCCCCGGACAGGGGGCATGGCAGCCCCAGCATTTT.

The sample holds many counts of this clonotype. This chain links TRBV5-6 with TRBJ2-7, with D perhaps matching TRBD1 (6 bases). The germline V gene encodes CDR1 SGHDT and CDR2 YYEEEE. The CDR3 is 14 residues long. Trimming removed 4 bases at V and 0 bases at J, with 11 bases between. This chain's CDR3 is CASSHTGSSYEQYF. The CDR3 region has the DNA TGTGCCAGCAGCCACACAGGGAGCTCCTACGAGCAGTACTTC.

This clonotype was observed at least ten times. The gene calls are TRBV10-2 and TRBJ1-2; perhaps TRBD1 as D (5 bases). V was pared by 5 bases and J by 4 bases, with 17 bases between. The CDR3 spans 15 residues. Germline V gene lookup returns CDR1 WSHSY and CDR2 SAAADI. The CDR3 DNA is TGCGCCAGCAGTTCTACCGGGTTAGGGGTCTATGGCTACACCTTC. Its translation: CASSSTGLGVYGYTF.

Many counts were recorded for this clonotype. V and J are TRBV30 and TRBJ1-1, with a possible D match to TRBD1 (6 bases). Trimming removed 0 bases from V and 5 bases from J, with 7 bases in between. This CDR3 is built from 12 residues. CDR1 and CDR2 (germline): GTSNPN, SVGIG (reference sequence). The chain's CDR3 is CAWSVQGTEAFF. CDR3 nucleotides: TGTGCCTGGAGTGTGCAGGGGACTGAAGCTTTCTTT.

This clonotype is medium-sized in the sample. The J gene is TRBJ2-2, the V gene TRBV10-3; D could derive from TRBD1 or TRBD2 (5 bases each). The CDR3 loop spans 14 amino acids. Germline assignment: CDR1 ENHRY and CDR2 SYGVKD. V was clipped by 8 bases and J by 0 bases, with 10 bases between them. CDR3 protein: CAIPGQTNTGELFF. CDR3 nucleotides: TGTGCCATCCCGGGGCAGACGAACACCGGGGAGCTGTTTTTT.